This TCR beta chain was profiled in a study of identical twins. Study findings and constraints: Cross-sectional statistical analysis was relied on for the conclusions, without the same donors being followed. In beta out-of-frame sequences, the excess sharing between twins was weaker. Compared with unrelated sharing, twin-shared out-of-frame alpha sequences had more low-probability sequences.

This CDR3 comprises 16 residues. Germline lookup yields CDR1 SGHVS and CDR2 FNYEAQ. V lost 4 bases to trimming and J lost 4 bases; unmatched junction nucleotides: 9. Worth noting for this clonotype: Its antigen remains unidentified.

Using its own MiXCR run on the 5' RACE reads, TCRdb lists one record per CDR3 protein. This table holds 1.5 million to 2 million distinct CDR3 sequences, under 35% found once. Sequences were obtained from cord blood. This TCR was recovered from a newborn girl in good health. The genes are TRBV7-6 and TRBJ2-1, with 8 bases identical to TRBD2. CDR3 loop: CASSWELAERYNEQFF. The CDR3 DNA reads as TGTGCCAGCAGCTGGGAACTAGCGGAAAGATACAATGAGCAGTTCTTC.